This T cell receptor (beta chain) was identified during a study of T cell responses to AZD1222 COVID-19 vaccine. The length of the CDR3 is 14 residues. Germline CDR1 and CDR2: SEHNR and FQNEAQ (reference sequence). The germline V and J ends were trimmed by 5 bases and 5 bases, with 16 bases remaining between them. Clones were read by immunoSEQ multiplex PCR, and TCRdb kept only the in-frame ones, dropping some. The sample shows 120,000 or so clones, about 86% of them seen only once. The rearrangement joins TRBV7-9 to TRBJ2-7; D assignment may be TRBD1 or TRBD2 (5 bases each). This sample comprised peripheral blood, obtained 28 days after the second AZD1222 dose. This sequence was found in an adult who received the AZD1222 COVID-19 vaccine. In DNA, the CDR3 is TGTGCCAGCAGCCCTCGAGGGGAAGGGGACGAGCAGTACTTC. This gives the protein CASSPRGEGDEQYF.